These 21 T cell receptor beta chains were all obtained from the same sample, sequenced in a study of T-cell memory formation after mild COVID-19. TCRdb passed the 5' RACE reads through MiXCR, listing each CDR3 protein once. In the table there are just under 350,000 distinct CDR3 sequences, 10% to 15% of which are singletons. The sample was PBMCs or a T cell subset sorted from them (not recorded which). The source is a young man who had mild COVID-19 (a few samples of this study predate the infection). Cell type and time point are not known.

The J gene is TRBJ1-1, the V gene TRBV18; no clear D. The CDR3 totals 13 residues. V was pared by 8 bases and J by 1 base, with 11 bases between. CDR1 and CDR2 from the germline V gene are KGHSH and LQKENI. The CDR3 spells CASSPPANTEAFF. Here the CDR3 DNA reads TGTGCCAGCAGCCCACCTGCGAACACTGAAGCTTTCTTT.

The chain recombines TRBV7-9 with TRBJ2-1; no clear D gene. The CDR3 consists of 11 residues. Trimming took 5 bases from V and 8 from J, leaving 7 bases between them. Germline assignment: CDR1 SEHNR and CDR2 FQNEAQ (reference sequence). The chain's CDR3 is CASSLRYEQFF. Here the CDR3 DNA reads TGTGCCAGCAGCCTAAGGTATGAGCAGTTCTTC. The whole variable domain, filled in from reference TRBV7-9 and TRBJ2-1, reads DTGVSQNPRHKITKRGQNVTFRCDPISEHNRLYWYRQTLGQGPEFLTYFQNEAQLEKSRLLSDRFSAERPKGSFSTLEIQRTEQGDSAMYLCASSLRYEQFFGPGTRLTVL.

J is TRBJ2-1 and V is TRBV7-2; perhaps TRBD1 as D (6 bases). Germline V CDR1 and CDR2: SGHTA, FQGNSA. V shed 4 bases and J shed 3 bases, with 13 bases lying between them. The CDR3 sequence is 15 residues long. The CDR3, as DNA: TGTGCCAGCAGCTCCAGGGGCGTGGTCTACAATGAGCAGTTCTTC. Its protein product is CASSSRGVVYNEQFF.

V is TRBV12-3 or TRBV12-4 and J is TRBJ1-6; D gene ambiguous. The CDR3 sequence is 12 residues long. The ends were cut back, 7 bases at V and 9 bases at J, with 10 bases in the middle. The CDR3 loop is CASNRVGSPLHF. As DNA, the CDR3 is TGTGCCAGCAATCGGGTTGGTTCACCCCTCCACTTT.

This chain joins TRBV6-6 and TRBJ1-4; a weak D match, TRBD1 (6 bases). Trimming left V 6 bases short and J 3 bases short, with 14 bases between. Looked up from germline, CDR1 is MNHNY and CDR2 is SVGAGI (reference sequence). This CDR3 has 15 residues. The CDR3 protein is CASRPGAGANEKLFF. The CDR3 DNA sequence: TGTGCCAGCAGGCCGGGGGCTGGCGCTAATGAAAAACTGTTTTTT.

V is TRBV4-1 and J is TRBJ2-1; no firm D call. CDR1 is MGHRA and CDR2 is YSYEKL in the germline V gene. The CDR3 covers 13 residues. Deletions cut 1 base from V and 10 bases from J, with 11 bases between. As DNA, the CDR3 is TGCGCCAGCAGCCAAGGCCCGGTGCGGGAGCAGTTCTTC. Translated: CASSQGPVREQFF.

V is TRBV20-1 and J is TRBJ2-3, with a possible D match to TRBD1 (5 bases). V was shortened by 3 bases and J by 1 base, with 8 bases between the two germline ends. CDR3 length: 13 residues. CDR1 and CDR2 from the germline V gene are DFQATT and SNEGSKA (reference sequence). The chain's CDR3 is CSASFRGTDTQYF. The CDR3 coding sequence is TGCAGTGCTAGCTTCAGGGGCACAGATACGCAGTATTTT.

In this sample, this clonotype turned up a few times. The chain uses TRBV24-1 and TRBJ2-3; 7 bases agree with TRBD2. The V gene's germline CDR1 is KGHDR and CDR2 SFDVKD. J lost 1 base, V lost 1 base, and 1 base had no gene match. This CDR3 contains 15 residues. The CDR3 DNA sequence: TGTGCCACCAGTGATTTTACTAGCGGCACAGATACGCAGTATTTT. It encodes CATSDFTSGTDTQYF.

This clonotype was seen a few times. The chain links TRBV9 to TRBJ2-1, with TRBD2 identical over 11 bases. This CDR3 is built from 14 residues. CDR1 and CDR2 (germline): SGDLS, YYNGEE. Trimming removed 4 bases from V and 5 bases from J; junction bases left unmatched: 2. CDR3: CASSIAGGHNEQFF. Here the CDR3 DNA reads TGTGCCAGCAGCATAGCGGGGGGGCACAATGAGCAGTTCTTC.

The rearrangement joins TRBV6-5 to TRBJ2-5; D might be TRBD2 (5 bases). V was cut by 2 bases and J by 4 bases, with 11 bases left in between. Germline V gene lookup returns CDR1 MNHEY and CDR2 SVGAGI. This CDR3 region has 14 residues. The CDR3 nucleotides read TGTGCCAGCAGTTACCGCCCAGGAGGAGAGACCCAGTACTTC. Its protein is CASSYRPGGETQYF.

This chain connects TRBV12-3 or TRBV12-4 to TRBJ2-7, with 11 bases lining up with TRBD1. The CDR3 spans 17 residues. Trimming took 1 base from V and 5 from J; bases not matched to a gene: 10. CDR3 in DNA: TGTGCCAGCAGTTTAGTAGGGGGACAGGGGGTTTCGGACGAGCAGTACTTC. Its translation is CASSLVGGQGVSDEQYF.

The chain uses TRBV7-2 and TRBJ2-3, with 10 bases fitting TRBD2. Per germline, CDR1 SGHTA and CDR2 FQGNSA. This CDR3 has 19 amino acids. The J segment lost 2 bases and the V segment lost 5 bases, leaving 16 bases of the junction unmatched. The CDR3 protein is CASSRNLAGARSSTDTQYF. For the CDR3, the DNA is TGTGCCAGCAGCCGAAACCTAGCGGGGGCCAGATCTTCCACAGATACGCAGTATTTT.

The V gene is TRBV7-2, the J gene TRBJ2-1; 10 nucleotides line up with TRBD1. There are 16 residues in the CDR3. The V segment lost 1 base and the J segment 5 bases; nucleotides outside the gene matches: 5. Germline lookup yields CDR1 SGHTA and CDR2 FQGNSA. CDR3 sequence (DNA): TGTGCCAGCAGCTTAGGAAGGGACAGGGGAAACAATGAGCAGTTCTTC. It translates to CASSLGRDRGNNEQFF.

In this sample, this clonotype turned up many times. The CDR3 sequence is CASSWGLAGNNEQFF. Written as DNA, the CDR3 is TGTGCCAGCAGCTGGGGACTAGCGGGGAACAATGAGCAGTTCTTC. The rearrangement uses TRBV7-2 and TRBJ2-1; 13 bases align to TRBD2. In germline, CDR1 is SGHTA, CDR2 FQGNSA. The CDR3 spans 15 residues. V trimming: 4 bases; J trimming: 5 bases; junction bases outside the gene matches: 2.

At least ten counts were recorded for this clonotype. The chain has TRBV11-2 and TRBJ2-1; 7 bases map to TRBD2. V shed 1 base and J 12 bases; nucleotides not matched to a gene: 9. Per germline, CDR1 SGHAT and CDR2 FQNNGV. The CDR3 sequence is 14 residues long. The CDR3 reads CASSLGGSGSMQFF. The CDR3 DNA sequence: TGTGCCAGCAGCTTAGGCGGTAGCGGGTCGATGCAGTTCTTC.

The chain combines TRBV7-9 with TRBJ1-1; D gene uncertain. Trimming removed 7 bases from V and 1 base from J, with 10 bases in between. This CDR3 region has 13 residues. Germline-derived CDR1 and CDR2 are SEHNR and FQNEAQ (reference sequence). The CDR3 sequence: CASNYDQNTEAFF. The CDR3, as DNA: TGTGCCAGCAACTACGATCAGAACACTGAAGCTTTCTTT.

Only a few counts were recorded for this clonotype. The CDR3 loop reads CASSIGRPGGSNQPQHF. For the CDR3, the DNA is TGTGCCAGTAGTATAGGCCGACCCGGCGGGTCCAATCAGCCCCAGCATTTT. The rearrangement joins TRBV19 to TRBJ1-5; D remains unclear. The CDR3 is 17 amino acids. V lost 1 base and J lost 3, with 16 bases in between. Germline CDR1 LNHDA, CDR2 SQIVND (reference sequence).

The chain recombines TRBV12-3 or TRBV12-4 with TRBJ2-6; no clear D gene. Trimming left V 9 bases short and J 4 bases short, with 10 bases between. The CDR3 is 13 residues long. Here the CDR3 reads CASNRAGANVLTF. The DNA for the CDR3 is TGTGCCAGTAATAGGGCCGGGGCCAACGTCCTGACTTTC.

Ten or more counts support this clonotype. The chain has TRBV12-3 or TRBV12-4 and TRBJ2-5, with D unclear. The CDR3 has 12 residues. The V gene lost 4 bases and the J gene lost 5 bases, with 8 bases spanning the gap. CDR3 amino acids: CASSYISETQYF. CDR3 sequence (DNA): TGTGCCAGCAGTTATATATCGGAGACCCAGTACTTC.

The sample holds a few counts of this clonotype. V gene TRBV7-2 combines with J gene TRBJ2-5; possibly TRBD2 for D (7 bases). Deletions cut 5 bases from V and 5 bases from J, with 18 bases between. CDR3 length: 15 residues. CDR1 and CDR2 from the germline V gene are SGHTA and FQGNSA. CDR3 residues: CASSPRRGAQETQYF. CDR3 bases: TGTGCCAGCAGCCCCCGTCGGGGGGCGCAGGAGACCCAGTACTTC.

This clonotype has just a few counts. This chain uses TRBV23-1 with TRBJ2-2; possible D gene TRBD1, 5 bases. TRBV23-1 is labeled an ORF, and its function is uncertain. The CDR3 length is 16 residues. V lost 0 bases to trimming and J lost 4 bases, with 12 bases between them. CDR3 region: CASSQSAGPGTGELFF. CDR3 nucleotides: TGCGCCAGCAGTCAATCGGCAGGGCCGGGCACCGGGGAGCTGTTTTTT.